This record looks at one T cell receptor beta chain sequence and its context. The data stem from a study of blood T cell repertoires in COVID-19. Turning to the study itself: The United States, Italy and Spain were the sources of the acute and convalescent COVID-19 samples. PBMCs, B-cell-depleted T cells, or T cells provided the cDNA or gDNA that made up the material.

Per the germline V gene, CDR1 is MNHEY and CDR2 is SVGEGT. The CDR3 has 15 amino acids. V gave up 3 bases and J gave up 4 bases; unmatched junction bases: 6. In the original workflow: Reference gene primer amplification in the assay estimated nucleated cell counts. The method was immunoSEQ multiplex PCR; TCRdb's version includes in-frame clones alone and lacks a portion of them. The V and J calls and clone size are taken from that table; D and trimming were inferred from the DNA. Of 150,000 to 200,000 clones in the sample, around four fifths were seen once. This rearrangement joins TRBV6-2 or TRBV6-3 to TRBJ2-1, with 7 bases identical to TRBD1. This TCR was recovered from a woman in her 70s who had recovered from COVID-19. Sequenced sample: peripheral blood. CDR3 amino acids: CASSYPGQLYNEQFF. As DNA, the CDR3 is TGTGCCAGCAGTTATCCGGGACAGCTTTACAATGAGCAGTTCTTC.